This T cell receptor beta chain is from a study of blood T cells in healthy people across ages. Notes on the study in general: Among long-lived donors, naive CD4+ cells were more numerous and diversity higher than in aged donors.

Using a J-beta primer mix together with a sample-barcoded 5' primer, a second PCR was run for about 7 to 12 cycles. MiXCR, run by TCRdb on the 5' RACE reads, gives a single entry per CDR3 protein. The repertoire holds some 760,000 distinct CDR3 sequences, 25% seen once, with under 4.5% in the top ten. As concerns this clonotype: What it recognizes is unknown.

Germline CDR1 reads MNHEY; CDR2 reads SMNVEV (reference sequence). The ends lost 5 bases at V and 7 bases at J; junction bases unmatched: 8. This CDR3 comprises 14 residues. These sequences were also reported in another study, on T cells of mothers and their children. From that report: Inherited differences only slightly affect thymic shaping of TCR recombination output.

This receptor was taken from a boy aged 10-17 years in good health. The chain couples TRBV27 to TRBJ1-5; 7 bases are shared with TRBD1. Sequenced material: blood. CDR3 sequence: CASSPRDSRQPQHF. CDR3 in DNA: TGTGCCAGCAGTCCGCGGGACAGTAGGCAGCCCCAGCATTTT.